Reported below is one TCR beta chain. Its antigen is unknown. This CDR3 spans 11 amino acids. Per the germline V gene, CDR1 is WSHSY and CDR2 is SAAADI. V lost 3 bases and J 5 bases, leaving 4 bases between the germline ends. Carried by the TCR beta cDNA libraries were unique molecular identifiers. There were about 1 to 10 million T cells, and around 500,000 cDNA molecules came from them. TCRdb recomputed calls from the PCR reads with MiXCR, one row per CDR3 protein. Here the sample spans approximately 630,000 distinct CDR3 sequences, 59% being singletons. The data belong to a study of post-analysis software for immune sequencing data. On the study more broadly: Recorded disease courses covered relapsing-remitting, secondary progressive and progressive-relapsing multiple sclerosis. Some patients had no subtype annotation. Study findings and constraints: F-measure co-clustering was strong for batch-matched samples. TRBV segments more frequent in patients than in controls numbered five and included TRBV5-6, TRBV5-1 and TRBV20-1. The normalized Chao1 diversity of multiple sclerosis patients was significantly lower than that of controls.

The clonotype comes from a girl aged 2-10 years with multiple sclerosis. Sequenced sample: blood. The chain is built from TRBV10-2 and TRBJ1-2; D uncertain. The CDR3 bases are TGCGCCAGCAGTGATACATATGGCTACACCTTC. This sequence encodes CASSDTYGYTF.